Each of the 19 T cell receptor beta chains below was sequenced from the same sample in a study of blood T cells in healthy people across ages. Then a second PCR, running roughly 7 to 11 cycles, was carried out with a sample-barcoded 5' primer and a J-beta primer mix. Using its own MiXCR run on the 5' RACE reads, TCRdb lists one record per CDR3 protein. The profile shows about 970,000 distinct CDR3 sequences, roughly half of them singletons. The sample was blood. Receptors were obtained from a woman aged 55-75 years in good health.

This clonotype was picked up many times. This chain links TRBV6-2 or TRBV6-3 with TRBJ2-7; D is unclear. The CDR3 runs 15 residues. From germline, CDR1 is MNHEY and CDR2 SVGEGT. V lost 5 bases and J lost 2, with 16 bases in between. CDR3 coding DNA: TGTGCCAGCAGTCGGTTCGGGCAGACAACCTACGAGCAGTACTTC. It specifies CASSRFGQTTYEQYF.

This clonotype was observed a handful of times. The chain couples TRBV7-8 to TRBJ2-7; 11 bases align to TRBD2. CDR3 length: 15 amino acids. The ends lost 6 bases at V and 0 bases at J; junction bases unmatched: 4. Germline CDR1 is SGHVS and CDR2 is FQNEAQ. The CDR3 sequence: CASRTGLADSYEQYF. CDR3 coding DNA: TGTGCCAGCAGAACGGGACTAGCGGACTCCTACGAGCAGTACTTC.

This clonotype was detected a few times. This chain links TRBV20-1 with TRBJ2-6, with 8 bases fitting TRBD2. Trimming removed 3 bases from V and 2 bases from J; junction bases left unmatched: 3. The CDR3 is 15 amino acids. The germline CDR1 and CDR2 sequences are DFQATT and SNEGSKA (reference sequence). The CDR3 reads CSASLAGTGANVLTF. CDR3 coding DNA: TGCAGTGCTAGCCTAGCGGGCACTGGGGCCAACGTCCTGACTTTC.

The sample holds a few counts of this clonotype. J is TRBJ2-7 and V is TRBV12-3 or TRBV12-4; no firm D call. The CDR3 spans 16 residues. Trimming cost V 6 bases and J 0 bases, with 18 bases left between them. The CDR3 loop reads CASSPTQRISSYEQYF. CDR3 bases: TGTGCCAGCAGCCCAACACAGCGCATATCCTCCTACGAGCAGTACTTC.

Written as DNA, the CDR3 is TGTGCCAGCAGTGAAGCGGAAGGAGGGCCATCCCACAATGAGCAGTTCTTC. It yields the protein CASSEAEGGPSHNEQFF. The chain uses TRBV25-1 and TRBJ2-1, with D perhaps TRBD2 (6 bases). Germline CDR1 reads MGHDK; CDR2 reads SYGVNS. CDR3 length equals 17 residues. V shed 2 bases and J shed 5 bases, with 19 bases lying between them.

The rearrangement uses TRBV29-1 and TRBJ1-1; the D gene is possibly TRBD1 (5 bases). Germline V gives CDR1 SQVTM, CDR2 ANQGSEA. The ends were cut back, 6 bases at V and 1 base at J, with 12 bases in the middle. There are 13 residues in the CDR3. CDR3 region: CSVSQGGNTEAFF. DNA of the CDR3: TGCAGCGTCTCCCAGGGTGGGAACACTGAAGCTTTCTTT.

This clonotype came up once. The rearrangement uses TRBV25-1 and TRBJ1-6; D is uncertain. The CDR3 is made up of 16 amino acids. The V gene's germline CDR1 is MGHDK and CDR2 SYGVNS. The V gene lost 3 bases and the J gene lost 9 bases, with 18 bases spanning the gap. In DNA form, the CDR3 reads TGTGCCAGCAGTGATATACCGGGAGCCGGAATTTCACCCCTCCACTTT. Its translation: CASSDIPGAGISPLHF.

This clonotype was found a few times. The chain carries TRBV29-1 and TRBJ2-1; D ambiguous. The CDR3 length is 17 residues. Germline-derived CDR1 and CDR2 are SQVTM and ANQGSEA. V was pared by 0 bases and J by 1 base, with 16 bases between. CDR3 DNA sequence: TGCAGCGTTGAAGAGACGGTTACGTTCGGGTCCTACAATGAGCAGTTCTTC. As protein: CSVEETVTFGSYNEQFF.

The rearrangement uses TRBV29-1 and TRBJ1-5; D is ambiguous. Trimming removed 5 bases from V and 0 bases from J, with 8 bases in between. The CDR3 has 13 amino acids. The germline gives CDR1 SQVTM, CDR2 ANQGSEA. The CDR3 nucleotides are TGCAGCGTTCGCCAGAGTAGCAATCAGCCCCAGCATTTT. Translation: CSVRQSSNQPQHF.

The V gene is TRBV7-9, the J gene TRBJ2-1, with D maybe TRBD2 (5 bases). The CDR3 has 16 residues. Germline-derived CDR1 and CDR2 are SEHNR and FQNEAQ (reference sequence). V was clipped by 4 bases and J by 8 bases, with 21 bases between them. The CDR3 region has the DNA TGTGCCAGCAGCTCCCGCGAACGGGATCGTCTCGATGAGCAGTTCTTC. This sequence encodes CASSSRERDRLDEQFF. Full variable domain (outside the CDR3, taken from reference TRBV7-9 and TRBJ2-1): DTGVSQNPRHKITKRGQNVTFRCDPISEHNRLYWYRQTLGQGPEFLTYFQNEAQLEKSRLLSDRFSAERPKGSFSTLEIQRTEQGDSAMYLCASSSRERDRLDEQFFGPGTRLTVL.

This chain joins TRBV11-2 and TRBJ2-7; D is possibly TRBD2 (5 bases). Germline lookup yields CDR1 SGHAT and CDR2 FQNNGV. V was clipped by 5 bases and J by 6 bases, with 23 bases between them. CDR3 length equals 16 residues. In DNA, the CDR3 is TGTGCCAGCAGCCGGGCCTCGGGAACGCTGGGTTCCGAGCAGTACTTC. This codes for CASSRASGTLGSEQYF. Drawing the rest from reference TRBV11-2 and TRBJ2-7, the complete variable domain is EAGVAQSPRYKIIEKRQSVAFWCNPISGHATLYWYQQILGQGPKLLIQFQNNGVVDDSQLPKDRFSAERLKGVDSTLKIQPAKLEDSAVYLCASSRASGTLGSEQYFGPGTRLTVT.

CDR3 DNA sequence: TGTGCCAGCAGCCAAAACGACGACTATGGCTACACCTTC. This encodes CASSQNDDYGYTF. This chain uses TRBV4-2 with TRBJ1-2; D call uncertain. Trimming left V 2 bases short and J 3 bases short, with 7 bases between. This CDR3 is built from 13 residues. From germline, CDR1 is LGHNA and CDR2 YNFKEQ.

The chain is built from TRBV28 and TRBJ2-5, with D perhaps being TRBD1 or TRBD2 (6 bases each). Germline V CDR1 and CDR2: MDHEN, SYDVKM. V dropped 3 bases and J dropped 11 bases, with 22 bases sitting between them. The CDR3 spans 15 residues. CDR3 loop: CASSFMGGGDNEQYF. Here the CDR3 DNA reads TGTGCCAGCAGTTTTATGGGGGGCGGGGACAATGAGCAGTACTTC. The full variable domain, with the rest looked up from reference TRBV28 and TRBJ2-5, is DVKVTQSSRYLVKRTGEKVFLECVQDMDHENMFWYRQDPGLGLRLIYFSYDVKMKEKGDIPEGYSVSREKKERFSLILESASTNQTSMYLCASSFMGGGDNEQYFGPGTRLLVL.

This sequence joins TRBV6-6 and TRBJ2-7; TRBD1 or TRBD2 may be the D gene (5 bases each). Germline V CDR1 and CDR2: MNHNY, SVGAGI (reference sequence). This CDR3 has 11 amino acids. The V end lost 8 bases, the J end lost 6 bases, and 11 bases lay between the germline ends. DNA of the CDR3: TGTGCCAGCTGGGATGGGGGCGAGCAGTACTTC. This gives the protein CASWDGGEQYF.

This clonotype was observed a few times. One end of the junction does not line up with germline, which may come from a read error. This rearrangement joins TRBV20-1 to TRBJ2-1; D possibly corresponds to TRBD2 (7 bases). The CDR3 is made up of 14 amino acids. Germline CDR1 and CDR2: DFQATT and SNEGSKA (reference sequence). CDR3 bases: TGCAGTGCTAGATCGGGGGGCTCCTACAATGAGCAGTTTTTC. It yields the protein CSARSGGSYNEQFF.

A single count supports this clonotype. The genes are TRBV7-2 and TRBJ2-7; 9 bases line up with TRBD2. This CDR3 comprises 15 residues. Germline lookup yields CDR1 SGHTA and CDR2 FQGNSA. The J segment lost 7 bases and the V segment lost 2 bases, leaving 9 bases of the junction unmatched. The CDR3 loop is CASSLKVAGVGEQYF. CDR3 sequence (DNA): TGTGCCAGCAGCTTAAAGGTAGCGGGAGTAGGTGAGCAGTACTTC.

The chain uses TRBV5-1 and TRBJ2-3; D unresolved. The germline V gene has CDR1 SGHRS and CDR2 YFSETQ. CDR3 length equals 16 residues. The germline V and J ends were trimmed by 0 bases and 5 bases, with 16 bases remaining between them. CDR3 DNA sequence: TGCGCCAGCAGCTTGGGTGGCAGCCGCCTGGGAGATACGCAGTATTTT. Its protein is CASSLGGSRLGDTQYF.

This clonotype was detected a few times. V usage is TRBV20-1 and J usage is TRBJ2-7, with 9 nucleotides matching TRBD2. J gave up 3 bases and V 7 bases, and 10 bases lay outside the gene matches. The CDR3 runs 14 residues. Germline loops: CDR1 DFQATT, CDR2 SNEGSKA (reference sequence). CDR3 loop: CSVSSGTGSYEQYF. CDR3 sequence (DNA): TGCAGTGTTTCTAGCGGGACTGGGAGCTACGAGCAGTACTTC.

The chain links TRBV5-1 to TRBJ2-7; 8 nucleotides match TRBD1. The CDR3 length is 14 residues. With V trimmed by 4 bases and J by 3 bases, 6 bases remained unmatched. Germline-derived CDR1 and CDR2 are SGHRS and YFSETQ. CDR3 sequence reads: CASSPRDRYYEQYF. CDR3 coding DNA: TGCGCCAGCAGCCCACGGGACAGGTACTACGAGCAGTACTTC.